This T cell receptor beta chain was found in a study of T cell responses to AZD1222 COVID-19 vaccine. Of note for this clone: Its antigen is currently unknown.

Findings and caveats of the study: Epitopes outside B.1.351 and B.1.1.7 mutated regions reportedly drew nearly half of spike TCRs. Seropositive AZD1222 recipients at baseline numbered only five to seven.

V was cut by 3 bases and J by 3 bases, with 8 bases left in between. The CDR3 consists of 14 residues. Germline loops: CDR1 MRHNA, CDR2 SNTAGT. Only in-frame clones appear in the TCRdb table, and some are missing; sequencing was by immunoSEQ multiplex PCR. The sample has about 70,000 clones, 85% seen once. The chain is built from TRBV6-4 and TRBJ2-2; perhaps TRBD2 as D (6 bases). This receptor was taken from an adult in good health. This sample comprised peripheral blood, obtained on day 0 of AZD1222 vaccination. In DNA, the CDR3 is TGTGCCAGCAGTGAAGGAGGGGACACCGGGGAGCTGTTTTTT. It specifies CASSEGGDTGELFF.